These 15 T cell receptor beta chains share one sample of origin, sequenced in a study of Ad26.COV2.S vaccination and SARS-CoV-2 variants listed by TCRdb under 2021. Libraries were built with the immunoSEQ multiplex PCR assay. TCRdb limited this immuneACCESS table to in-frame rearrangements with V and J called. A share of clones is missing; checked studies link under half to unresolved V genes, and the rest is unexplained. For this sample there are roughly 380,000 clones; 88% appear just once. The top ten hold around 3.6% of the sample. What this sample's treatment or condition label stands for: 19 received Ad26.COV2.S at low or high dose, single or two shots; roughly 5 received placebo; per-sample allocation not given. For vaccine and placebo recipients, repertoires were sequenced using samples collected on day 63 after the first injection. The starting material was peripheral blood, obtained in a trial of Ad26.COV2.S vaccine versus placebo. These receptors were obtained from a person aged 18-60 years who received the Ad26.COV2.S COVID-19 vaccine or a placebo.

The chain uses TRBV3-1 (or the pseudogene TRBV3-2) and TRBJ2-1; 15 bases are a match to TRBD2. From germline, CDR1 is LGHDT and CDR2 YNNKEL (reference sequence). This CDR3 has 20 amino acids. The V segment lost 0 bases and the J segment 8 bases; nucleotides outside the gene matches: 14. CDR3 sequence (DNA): TGTGCCAGCAGCCAAGATCGAGGGTGGACTAGCGGGGGGGCGAACGATGAGCAGTTCTTC. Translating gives CASSQDRGWTSGGANDEQFF.

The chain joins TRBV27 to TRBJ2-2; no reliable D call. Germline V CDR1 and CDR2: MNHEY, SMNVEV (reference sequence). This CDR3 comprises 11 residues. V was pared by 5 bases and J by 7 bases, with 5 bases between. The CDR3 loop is CASSANGELFF. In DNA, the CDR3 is TGTGCCAGCAGTGCAAACGGGGAGCTGTTTTTT.

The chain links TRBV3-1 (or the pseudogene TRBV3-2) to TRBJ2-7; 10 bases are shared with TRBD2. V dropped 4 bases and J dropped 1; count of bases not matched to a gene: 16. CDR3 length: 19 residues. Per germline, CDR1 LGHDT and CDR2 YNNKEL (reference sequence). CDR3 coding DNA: TGTGCCAGCAGCCCCCGAGGGAGCGGGGGGGCCGGACGATCCTACGAGCAGTACTTC. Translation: CASSPRGSGGAGRSYEQYF.

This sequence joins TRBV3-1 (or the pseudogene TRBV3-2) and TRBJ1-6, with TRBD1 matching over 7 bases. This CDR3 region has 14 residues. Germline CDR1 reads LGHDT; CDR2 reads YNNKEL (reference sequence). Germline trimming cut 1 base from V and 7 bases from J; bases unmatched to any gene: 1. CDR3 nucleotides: TGTGCCAGCAGCCAAGGACAGGGCAATTCACCCCTCCACTTT. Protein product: CASSQGQGNSPLHF.

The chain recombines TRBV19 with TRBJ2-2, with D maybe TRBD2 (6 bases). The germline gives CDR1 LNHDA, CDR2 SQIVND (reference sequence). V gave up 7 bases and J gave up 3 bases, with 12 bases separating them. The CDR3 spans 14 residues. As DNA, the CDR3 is TGTGCCAGTATCGCTGGGAGGCACACCGGGGAGCTGTTTTTT. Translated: CASIAGRHTGELFF.

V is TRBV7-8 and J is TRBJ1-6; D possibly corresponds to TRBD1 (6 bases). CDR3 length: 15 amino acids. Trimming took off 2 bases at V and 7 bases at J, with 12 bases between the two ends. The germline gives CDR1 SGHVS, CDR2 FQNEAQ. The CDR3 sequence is CASSLLGDTNSPLHF. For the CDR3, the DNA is TGTGCCAGCAGCTTATTAGGGGACACGAATTCACCCCTCCACTTT.

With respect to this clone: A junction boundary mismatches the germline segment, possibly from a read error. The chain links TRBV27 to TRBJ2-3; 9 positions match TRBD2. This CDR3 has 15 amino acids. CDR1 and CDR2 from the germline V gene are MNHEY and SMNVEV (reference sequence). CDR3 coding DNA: TGTGCCAGCAGTTTGTGGCGGGGGGGCACGGATACGCAGTATTTT. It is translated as CASSLWRGGTDTQYF.

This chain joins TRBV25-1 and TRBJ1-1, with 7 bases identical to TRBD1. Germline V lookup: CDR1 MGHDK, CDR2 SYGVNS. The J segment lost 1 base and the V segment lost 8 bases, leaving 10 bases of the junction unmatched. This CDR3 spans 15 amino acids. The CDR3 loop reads CASSSGRTGNTEAFF. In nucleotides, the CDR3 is TGTGCCAGCTCTTCCGGAAGGACAGGGAACACTGAAGCTTTCTTT.

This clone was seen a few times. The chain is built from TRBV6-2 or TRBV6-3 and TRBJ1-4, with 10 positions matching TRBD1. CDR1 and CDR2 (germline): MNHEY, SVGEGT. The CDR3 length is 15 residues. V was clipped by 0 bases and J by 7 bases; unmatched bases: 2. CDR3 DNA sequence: TGTGCCAGCAGTTACTCCGGGACAGGGGCTGAAAAACTGTTTTTT. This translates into CASSYSGTGAEKLFF.

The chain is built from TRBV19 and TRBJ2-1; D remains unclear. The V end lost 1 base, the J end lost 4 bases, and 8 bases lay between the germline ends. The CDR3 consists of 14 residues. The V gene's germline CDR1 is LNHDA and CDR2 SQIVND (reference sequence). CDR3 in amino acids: CASSIVGGYNEQFF. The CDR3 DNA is TGTGCCAGTAGTATAGTAGGTGGGTACAATGAGCAGTTCTTC. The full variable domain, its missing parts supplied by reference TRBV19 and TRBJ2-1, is DGGITQSPKYLFRKEGQNVTLSCEQNLNHDAMYWYRQDPGQGLRLIYYSQIVNDFQKGDIAEGYSVSREKKESFPLTVTSAQKNPTAFYLCASSIVGGYNEQFFGPGTRLTVL.

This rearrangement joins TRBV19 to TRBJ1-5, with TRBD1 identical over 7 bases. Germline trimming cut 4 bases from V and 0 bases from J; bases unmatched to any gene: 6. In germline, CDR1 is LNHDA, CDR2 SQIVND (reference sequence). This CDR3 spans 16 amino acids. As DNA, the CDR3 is TGTGCCAGTAGTACGGACACAGGGGTTAGCAATCAGCCCCAGCATTTT. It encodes CASSTDTGVSNQPQHF.

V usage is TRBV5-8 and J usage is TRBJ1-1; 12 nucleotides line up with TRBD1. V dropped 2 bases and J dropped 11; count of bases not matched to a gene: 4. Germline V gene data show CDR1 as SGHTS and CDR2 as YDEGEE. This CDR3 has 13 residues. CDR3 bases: TGTGCCAGCAGCTTTACCGGGACAGGGGGCGCTTTCTTT. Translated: CASSFTGTGGAFF.

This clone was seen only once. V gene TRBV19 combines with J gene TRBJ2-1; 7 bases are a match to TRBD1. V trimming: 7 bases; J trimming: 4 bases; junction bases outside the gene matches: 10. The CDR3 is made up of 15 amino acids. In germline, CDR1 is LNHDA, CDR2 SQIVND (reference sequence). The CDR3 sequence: CASTPGGPGYNEQFF. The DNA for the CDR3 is TGTGCCAGTACCCCAGGGGGACCCGGATACAATGAGCAGTTCTTC.

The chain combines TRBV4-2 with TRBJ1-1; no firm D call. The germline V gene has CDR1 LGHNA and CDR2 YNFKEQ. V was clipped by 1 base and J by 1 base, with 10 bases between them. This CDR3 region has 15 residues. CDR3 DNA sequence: TGTGCCAGCAGCCAAGGGAGGGTAGGGAACACTGAAGCTTTCTTT. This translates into CASSQGRVGNTEAFF.

The chain's CDR3 is CASSSGLAGGPGTDTQYF. The CDR3 DNA reads as TGTGCCAGCAGCTCGGGACTAGCGGGGGGGCCAGGCACAGATACGCAGTATTTT. This rearrangement joins TRBV5-4 to TRBJ2-3; 16 bases are a match to TRBD2. CDR1 and CDR2 (germline): SGHNT, YYREEE (reference sequence). CDR3 length: 18 residues. With 3 bases clipped from V and 1 base from J, the junction kept 5 bases outside the gene matches.